Reported below is one TCR beta chain. The CDR3 totals 14 residues. Per the germline V gene, CDR1 is LGHNA and CDR2 is YNFKEQ. V lost 1 base to trimming and J lost 6 bases, with 12 bases between them. Profiled with immunoSEQ multiplex PCR; TCRdb holds only in-frame clones, not every one. The repertoire holds around 230,000 clones, with 90% to 95% as singletons. This record comes from a study of control samples from healthy donors and cancer patients. The V gene is TRBV4-2, the J gene TRBJ1-2; no clear D gene. The receptor's source is a middle-aged man in good health. Sequencing input: blood. This chain's CDR3 is CASSQGPDGNGYTF. CDR3 DNA sequence: TGTGCCAGCAGCCAAGGGCCTGATGGGAATGGCTACACCTTC.